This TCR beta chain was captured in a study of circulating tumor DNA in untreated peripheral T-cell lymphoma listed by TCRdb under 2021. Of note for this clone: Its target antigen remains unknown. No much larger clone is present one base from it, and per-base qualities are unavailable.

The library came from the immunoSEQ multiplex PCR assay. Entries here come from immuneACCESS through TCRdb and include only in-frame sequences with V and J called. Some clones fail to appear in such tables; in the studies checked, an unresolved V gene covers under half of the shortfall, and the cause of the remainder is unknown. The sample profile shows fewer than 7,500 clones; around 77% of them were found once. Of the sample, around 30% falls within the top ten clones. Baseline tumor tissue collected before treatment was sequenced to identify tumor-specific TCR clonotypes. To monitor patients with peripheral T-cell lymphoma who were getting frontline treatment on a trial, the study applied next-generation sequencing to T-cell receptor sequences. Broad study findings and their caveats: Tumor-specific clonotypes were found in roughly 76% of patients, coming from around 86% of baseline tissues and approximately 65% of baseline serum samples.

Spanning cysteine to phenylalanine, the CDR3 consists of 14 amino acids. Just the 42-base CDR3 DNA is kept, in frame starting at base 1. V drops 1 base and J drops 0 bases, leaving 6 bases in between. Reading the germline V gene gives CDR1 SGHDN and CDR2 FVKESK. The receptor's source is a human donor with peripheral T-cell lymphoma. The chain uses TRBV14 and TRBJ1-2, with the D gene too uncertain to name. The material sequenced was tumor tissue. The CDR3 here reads CASSQVGANYGYTF. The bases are TGTGCCAGCAGCCAAGTAGGTGCTAACTATGGCTACACCTTC.